The clone carrying this T cell receptor (beta chain) was counted between two and nine times. What it binds is unknown. This specimen comes from a study of cytomegalovirus exposure and HLA in healthy donors. Study results and caveats: Apparent HLA restriction characterized most CMV-associated TCR beta chains in a later analysis. Generally TCR sequences proved uncommon, though certain public TCRs appeared in numerous donors.

The CDR3 extends over 15 amino acids. The germline gives CDR1 ENHRY, CDR2 SYGVKD. V was cut by 1 base and J by 0 bases, with 10 bases left in between. It was with 60 Vbeta and 13 Jbeta primers that the PCR ran. Repertoires were generated with immunoSEQ multiplex PCR, while TCRdb's copy carries only in-frame clones and drops some. The sample contains roughly 200,000 clones, around four fifths of which appear only once. The receptor was derived from a woman aged 60-75 years in good health and CMV-seropositive. The sample consisted of PBMCs. The chain is built from TRBV10-3 and TRBJ2-7; tentatively, D is TRBD2 (5 bases). For the CDR3, the DNA is TGTGCCATCAGTGAGTACGAGGGAACCTCCTACGAGCAGTACTTC. Translated: CAISEYEGTSYEQYF.